What follows are 3 T cell receptor beta chains derived from one specimen sequenced in a study of regulatory T cells in long-lasting Graves disease. The authors built TCR beta libraries using iRepertoire HTBI primers and Arm-PCR of CDR3 regions. Each CDR3 protein gets one entry after TCRdb re-called the multiplex PCR reads with MiXCR. The data show hundreds of thousands of distinct CDR3 sequences, 15% to 20% seen once. Documented time point: newly diagnosed GD, antithyroid drugs for less than 3 months. Extracted PBMC RNA gave rise to the TCR library. The sample also formed part of further work on T cells in Graves' hyperthyroidism and ophthalmopathy.

Sequencing was performed on peripheral blood mononuclear cells (PBMCs), taken at new diagnosis, from a patient treated with antithyroid drugs. These receptors came from a woman aged 35-60 years with Graves disease.

This clonotype showed up many times. This rearrangement joins TRBV5-1 to TRBJ1-4; no reliable D call. Germline CDR1 and CDR2: SGHRS and YFSETQ. The V end was cut by 1 base, the J end by 2 bases, with 18 bases between. This CDR3 has 18 residues. As DNA, the CDR3 is TGCGCCAGCAGCTTGTCCGGGAATTTTTGGGGTACTAATGAAAAACTGTTTTTT. This gives the protein CASSLSGNFWGTNEKLFF.

V usage is TRBV18 and J usage is TRBJ2-3, with D maybe TRBD1 (5 bases). V was trimmed by 3 bases and J by 4 bases, leaving 14 bases between them. Looked up from germline, CDR1 is KGHSH and CDR2 is LQKENI. This CDR3 region has 15 residues. The CDR3 region is CASSPTAPWADTQYF. The CDR3 region has the DNA TGTGCCAGCTCACCGACAGCCCCATGGGCAGATACGCAGTATTTT.

The CDR3 loop reads CSLVRGGRYNEQFF. The CDR3 nucleotides read TGCAGCCTGGTCCGAGGGGGACGGTACAATGAGCAGTTCTTC. The chain carries TRBV29-1 and TRBJ2-1, with D perhaps TRBD1 (6 bases). With 8 bases removed from V and 4 bases from J, the gap between germline ends came to 18 bases. This CDR3 has 14 amino acids. The germline V gene encodes CDR1 SQVTM and CDR2 ANQGSEA.